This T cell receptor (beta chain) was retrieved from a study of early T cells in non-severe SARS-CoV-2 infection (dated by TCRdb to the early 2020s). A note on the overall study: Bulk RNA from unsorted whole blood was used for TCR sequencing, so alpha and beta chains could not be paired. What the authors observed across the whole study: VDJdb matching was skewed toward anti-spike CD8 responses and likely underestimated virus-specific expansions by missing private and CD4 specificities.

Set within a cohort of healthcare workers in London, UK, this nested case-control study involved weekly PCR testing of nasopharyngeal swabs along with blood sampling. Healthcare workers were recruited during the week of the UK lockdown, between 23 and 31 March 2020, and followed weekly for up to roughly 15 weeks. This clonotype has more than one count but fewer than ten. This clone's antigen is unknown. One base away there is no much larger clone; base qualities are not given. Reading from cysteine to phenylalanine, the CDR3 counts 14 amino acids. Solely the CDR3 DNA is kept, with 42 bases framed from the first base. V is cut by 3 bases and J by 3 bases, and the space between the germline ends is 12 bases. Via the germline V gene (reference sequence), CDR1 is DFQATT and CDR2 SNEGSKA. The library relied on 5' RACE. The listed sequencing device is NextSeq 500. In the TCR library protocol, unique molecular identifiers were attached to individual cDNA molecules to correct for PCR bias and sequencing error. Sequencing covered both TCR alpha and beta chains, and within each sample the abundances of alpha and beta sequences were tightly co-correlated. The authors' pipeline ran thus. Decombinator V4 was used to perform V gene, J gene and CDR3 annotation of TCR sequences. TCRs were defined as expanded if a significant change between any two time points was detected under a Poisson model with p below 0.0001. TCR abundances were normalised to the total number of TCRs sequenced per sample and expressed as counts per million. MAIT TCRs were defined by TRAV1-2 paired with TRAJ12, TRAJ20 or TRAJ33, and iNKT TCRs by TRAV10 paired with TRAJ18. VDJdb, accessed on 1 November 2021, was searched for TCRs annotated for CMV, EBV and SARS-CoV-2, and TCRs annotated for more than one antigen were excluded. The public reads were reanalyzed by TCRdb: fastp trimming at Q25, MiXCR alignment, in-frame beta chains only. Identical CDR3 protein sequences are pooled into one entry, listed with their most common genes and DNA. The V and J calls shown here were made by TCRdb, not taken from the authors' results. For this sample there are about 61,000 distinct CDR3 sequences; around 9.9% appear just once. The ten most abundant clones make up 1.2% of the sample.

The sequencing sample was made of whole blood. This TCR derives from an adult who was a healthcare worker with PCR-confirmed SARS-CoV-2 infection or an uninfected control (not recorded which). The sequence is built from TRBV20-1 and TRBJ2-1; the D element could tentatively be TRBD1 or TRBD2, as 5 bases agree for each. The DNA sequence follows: TGCAGTGCTAGGGGACCATCGTACTACAATGAGCAGTTCTTC. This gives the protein CSARGPSYYNEQFF.